Given below is one TCR beta chain in context. Its antigen is currently not known. There are no base qualities to consult, and no much larger clone falls within one base. Reading from cysteine to phenylalanine, the CDR3 counts 15 amino acids. Just CDR3 DNA is preserved here, 45 bases in frame from base 1. CDR1 and CDR2 are drawn from the germline V gene: SGHRS, YFSETQ. Trimming leaves V shorter by 0 bases and J shorter by 4 bases, with the junction holding 4 bases beyond the gene matches. One collaborating source in Seattle enrolled patients during active infection and followed them longitudinally through the course of disease. The collaborating institutions used their own protocols to collect whole blood in K2EDTA tubes. For TCRbeta analysis, collaborator samples were shipped as frozen whole blood, as isolated PBMCs, or as DNA extracted from either sample type. The data belong to a study of blood T cell repertoires in COVID-19 (dated by TCRdb to 2019 to 2021). About the investigation overall: Collaborator samples came from the United States, Italy and Spain and covered acute and convalescent phases of COVID-19. The repertoires were released in a freely available public database meant as a resource for research on the immune response to SARS-CoV-2. The prospective study material was composed of cDNA or gDNA derived from T cells, B-cell-depleted T cells, or PBMCs. The samples were drawn from two sources: the first 160 participants of the ongoing ImmuneRACE study, and 1,000 to 1,500 subjects contributed by 6 global collaborators. Where available, HLA class I and class II types were taken from metadata supplied by the sample provider and were not determined by assay-based typing. The sample metadata nearly always contained a de-identified subject ID, COVID-19 status, age in years and sex. The dataset comprised deeply sampled blood TCRbeta repertoires from subjects exposed to, actively infected with, or recovered from COVID-19. What the authors observed across the whole study: The quantity of clinical and demographic metadata differed by source and by participant and was supplied without curation.

TCRbeta CDR3 regions were amplified from genomic DNA using the immunoSEQ Assay, a bias-controlled multiplex PCR. Concerning the study's data processing: Nucleated cell counts per sample were estimated from amplification of reference gene primers within the assay. To quantify the absolute abundance of each unique TCRbeta CDR3 rearrangement, sequence reads were collapsed and filtered. Productive Simpson clonality was computed per sample as the square root of Simpson's diversity index over productive rearrangements. What TCRdb holds here is the immuneACCESS table cut down to in-frame rearrangements. Part of the clones is not present; checked against another copy, under half of the missing clones reflect an unresolved V gene, and the others are unexplained. The V and J calls and the clone size are those of that table, but D and trimming were determined from the DNA. A total of around 300,000 clones appear in this sample, 70% to 90% of them only once. The top ten clonotypes cover roughly 13% of the sample.

The receptor comes from a woman in her sixties or seventies with COVID-19, enrolled during active disease. The sample consisted of peripheral blood. The rearranged chain carries TRBV5-1 and TRBJ2-5, with 9 bases aligning to TRBD1. The bases are TGCGCCAGCAGCTTGGCCACAGGGGGCACAGAGACCCAGTACTTC. Its protein product is CASSLATGGTETQYF.